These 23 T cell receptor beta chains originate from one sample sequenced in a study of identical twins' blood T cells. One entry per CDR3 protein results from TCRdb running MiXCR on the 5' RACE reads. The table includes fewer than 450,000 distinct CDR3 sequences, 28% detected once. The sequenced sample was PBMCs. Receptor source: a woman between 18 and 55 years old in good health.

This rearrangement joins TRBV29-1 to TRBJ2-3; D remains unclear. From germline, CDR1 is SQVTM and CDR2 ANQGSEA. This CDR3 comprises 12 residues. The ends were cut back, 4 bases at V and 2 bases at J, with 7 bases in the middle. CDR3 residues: CSVVGNTDTQYF. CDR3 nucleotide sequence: TGCAGCGTTGTGGGCAACACAGATACGCAGTATTTT.

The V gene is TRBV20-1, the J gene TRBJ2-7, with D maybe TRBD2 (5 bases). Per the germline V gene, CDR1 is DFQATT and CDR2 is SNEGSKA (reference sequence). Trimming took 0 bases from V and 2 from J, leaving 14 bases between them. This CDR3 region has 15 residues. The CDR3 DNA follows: TGCAGTGCTAGAGATTGGACTCTAAGTCCCTACGAGCAGTACTTC. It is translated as CSARDWTLSPYEQYF.

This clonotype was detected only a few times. CDR3 region: CSVEEGGFEKLFF. The CDR3 bases are TGCAGCGTTGAAGAGGGGGGTTTTGAAAAACTGTTTTTT. The J gene is TRBJ1-4, the V gene TRBV29-1; a possible D gene is TRBD1 (5 bases). This CDR3 has 13 residues. V was clipped by 0 bases and J by 7 bases, with 9 bases between them. Germline CDR1 and CDR2: SQVTM and ANQGSEA.

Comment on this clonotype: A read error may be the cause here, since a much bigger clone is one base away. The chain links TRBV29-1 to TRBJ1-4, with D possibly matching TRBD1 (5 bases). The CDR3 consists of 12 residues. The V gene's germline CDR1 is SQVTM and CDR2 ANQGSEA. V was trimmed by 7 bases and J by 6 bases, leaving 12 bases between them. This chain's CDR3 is CSATATDEKLFF. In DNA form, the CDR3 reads TGCAGCGCGACAGCGACGGATGAAAAACTGTTTTTT.

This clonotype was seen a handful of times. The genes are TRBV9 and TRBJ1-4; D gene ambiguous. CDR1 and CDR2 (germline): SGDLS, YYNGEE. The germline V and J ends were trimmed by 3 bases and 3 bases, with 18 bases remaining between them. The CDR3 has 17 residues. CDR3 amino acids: CASSDNPLGRSNEKLFF. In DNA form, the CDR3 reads TGTGCCAGCAGCGACAACCCTTTAGGGAGGTCTAATGAAAAACTGTTTTTT.

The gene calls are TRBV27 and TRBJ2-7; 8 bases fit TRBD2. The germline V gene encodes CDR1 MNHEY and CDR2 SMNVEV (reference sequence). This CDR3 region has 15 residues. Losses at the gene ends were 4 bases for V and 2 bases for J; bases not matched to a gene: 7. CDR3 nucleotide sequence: TGTGCCAGCAGTTCCGCGGGACTAGGGGCCTACGAGCAGTACTTC. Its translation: CASSSAGLGAYEQYF.

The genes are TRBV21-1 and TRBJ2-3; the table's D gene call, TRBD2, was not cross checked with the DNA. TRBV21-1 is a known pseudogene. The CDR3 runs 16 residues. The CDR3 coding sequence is TGTGCCAGCAGCAATACTAGCGCTCCTAGCACAGATACGCAGTATTTT. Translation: CASSNTSAPSTDTQYF.

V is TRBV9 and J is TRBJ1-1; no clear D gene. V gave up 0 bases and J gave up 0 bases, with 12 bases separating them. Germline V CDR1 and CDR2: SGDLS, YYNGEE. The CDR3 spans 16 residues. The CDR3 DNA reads TGTGCCAGCAGCGTAGAGAGTAGGACGGTGAACACTGAAGCTTTCTTT. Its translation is CASSVESRTVNTEAFF.

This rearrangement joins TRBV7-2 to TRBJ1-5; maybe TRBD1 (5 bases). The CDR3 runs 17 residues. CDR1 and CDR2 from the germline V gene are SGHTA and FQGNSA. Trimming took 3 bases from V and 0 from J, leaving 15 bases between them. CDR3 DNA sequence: TGTGCCAGCAGCTTTACCTCGGGACCTTATAGCAATCAGCCCCAGCATTTT. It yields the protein CASSFTSGPYSNQPQHF.

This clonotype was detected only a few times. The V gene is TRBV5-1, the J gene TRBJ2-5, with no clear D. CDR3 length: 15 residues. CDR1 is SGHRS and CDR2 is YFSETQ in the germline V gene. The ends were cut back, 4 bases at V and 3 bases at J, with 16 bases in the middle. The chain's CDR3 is CASSLKKHLEETQYF. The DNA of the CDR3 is TGCGCCAGCAGCCTAAAAAAACACTTGGAAGAGACCCAGTACTTC.

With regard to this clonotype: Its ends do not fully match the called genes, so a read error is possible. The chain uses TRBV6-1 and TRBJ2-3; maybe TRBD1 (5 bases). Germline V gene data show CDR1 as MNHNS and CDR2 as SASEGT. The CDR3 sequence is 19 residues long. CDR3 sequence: CASSESVGFRTQRTYTQYF. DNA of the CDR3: TGTGCCAGCAGTGAATCAGTTGGGTTCAGGACACAGCGCACATATACGCAGTATTTT.

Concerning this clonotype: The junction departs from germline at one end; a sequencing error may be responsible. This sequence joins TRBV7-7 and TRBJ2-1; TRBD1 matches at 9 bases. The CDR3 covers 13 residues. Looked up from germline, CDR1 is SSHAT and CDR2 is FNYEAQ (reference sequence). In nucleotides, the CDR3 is TGTGCTAGCAGCTCCGGGACAGGGTTTGAGCAGTTCTTC. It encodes CASSSGTGFEQFF. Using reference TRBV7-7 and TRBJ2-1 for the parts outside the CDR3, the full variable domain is GAGVSQSPRYKVTKRGQDVTLRCDPISSHATLYWYQQALGQGPEFLTYFNYEAQPDKSGLPSDRFSAERPEGSISTLTIQRTEQRDSAMYRCASSSGTGFEQFFGPGTRLTVL.

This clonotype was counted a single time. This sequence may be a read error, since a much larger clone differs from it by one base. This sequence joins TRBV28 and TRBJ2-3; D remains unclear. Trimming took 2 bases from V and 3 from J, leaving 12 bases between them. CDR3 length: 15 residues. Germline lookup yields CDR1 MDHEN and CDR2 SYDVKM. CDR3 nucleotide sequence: TGTGCCAGCAGTTTAGCCGTGGTTGGGACAGATACGCAGTATTTT. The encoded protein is CASSLAVVGTDTQYF. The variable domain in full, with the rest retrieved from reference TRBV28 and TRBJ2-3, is DVKVTQSSRYLVKRTGEKVFLECVQDMDHENMFWYRQDPGLGLRLIYFSYDVKMKEKGDIPEGYSVSREKKERFSLILESASTNQTSMYLCASSLAVVGTDTQYFGPGTRLTVL.

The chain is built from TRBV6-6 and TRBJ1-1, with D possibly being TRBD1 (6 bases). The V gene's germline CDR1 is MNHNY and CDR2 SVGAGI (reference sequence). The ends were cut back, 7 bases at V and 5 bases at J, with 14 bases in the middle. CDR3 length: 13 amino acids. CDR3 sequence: CASTGTKATEAFF. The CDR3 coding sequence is TGTGCCAGCACCGGGACAAAAGCGACTGAAGCTTTCTTT.

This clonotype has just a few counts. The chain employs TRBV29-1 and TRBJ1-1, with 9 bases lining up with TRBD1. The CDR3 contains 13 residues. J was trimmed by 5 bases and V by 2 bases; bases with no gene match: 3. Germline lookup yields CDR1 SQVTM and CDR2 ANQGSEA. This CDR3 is CSVERDRATEAFF. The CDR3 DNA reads TGCAGCGTTGAACGGGACAGGGCAACTGAAGCTTTCTTT.

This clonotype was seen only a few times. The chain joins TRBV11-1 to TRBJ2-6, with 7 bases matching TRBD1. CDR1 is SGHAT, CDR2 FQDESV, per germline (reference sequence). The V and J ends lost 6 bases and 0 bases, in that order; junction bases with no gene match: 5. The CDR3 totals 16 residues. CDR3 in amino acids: CASRRDSFSGANVLTF. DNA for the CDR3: TGTGCCAGCAGGAGGGACAGCTTCTCTGGGGCCAACGTCCTGACTTTC.

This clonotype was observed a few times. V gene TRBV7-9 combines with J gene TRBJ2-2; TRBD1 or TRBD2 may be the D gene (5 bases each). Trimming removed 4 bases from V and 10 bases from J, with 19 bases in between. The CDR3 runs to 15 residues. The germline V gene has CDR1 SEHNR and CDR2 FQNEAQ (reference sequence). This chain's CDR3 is CASSSGNTGGEELFF. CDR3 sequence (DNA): TGTGCCAGCAGCTCCGGGAATACAGGAGGAGAGGAGCTGTTTTTT.

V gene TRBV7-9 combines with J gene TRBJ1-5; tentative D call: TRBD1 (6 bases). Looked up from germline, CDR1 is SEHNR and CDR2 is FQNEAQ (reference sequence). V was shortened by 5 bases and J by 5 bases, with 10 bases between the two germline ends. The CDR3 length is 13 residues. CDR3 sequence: CASSPNRDQPQHF. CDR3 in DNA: TGTGCCAGCAGCCCTAACAGGGATCAGCCCCAGCATTTT.

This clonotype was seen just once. CDR3 in amino acids: CASSVIPGGNIIEQFF. In DNA form, the CDR3 reads TGTGCCAGCAGCGTTATCCCGGGGGGGAACATTATTGAGCAGTTCTTC. V is TRBV9 and J is TRBJ2-1; TRBD2 aligns across 8 bases. The CDR3 is 16 amino acids. Germline V lookup: CDR1 SGDLS, CDR2 YYNGEE. V was pared by 2 bases and J by 9 bases, with 13 bases of the junction left unmatched.

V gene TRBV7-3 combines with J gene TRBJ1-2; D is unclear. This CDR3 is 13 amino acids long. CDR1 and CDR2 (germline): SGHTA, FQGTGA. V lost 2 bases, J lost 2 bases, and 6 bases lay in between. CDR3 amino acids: CASSLYSNYGYTF. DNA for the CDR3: TGTGCCAGCAGCTTATACTCGAACTATGGCTACACCTTC.

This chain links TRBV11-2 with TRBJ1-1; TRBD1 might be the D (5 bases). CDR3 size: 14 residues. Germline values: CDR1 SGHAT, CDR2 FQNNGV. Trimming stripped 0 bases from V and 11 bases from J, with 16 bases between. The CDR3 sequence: CASSLDLGAERAFF. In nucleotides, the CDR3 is TGTGCCAGCAGCTTAGATCTAGGGGCCGAGCGCGCTTTCTTT.

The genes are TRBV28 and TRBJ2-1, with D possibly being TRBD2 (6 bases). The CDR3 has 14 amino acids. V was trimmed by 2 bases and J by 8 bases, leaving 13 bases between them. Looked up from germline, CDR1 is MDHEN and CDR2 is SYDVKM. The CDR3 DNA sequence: TGTGCCAGCAGTTTACTTGGGGGGACCCATGAGCAGTTCTTC. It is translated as CASSLLGGTHEQFF.

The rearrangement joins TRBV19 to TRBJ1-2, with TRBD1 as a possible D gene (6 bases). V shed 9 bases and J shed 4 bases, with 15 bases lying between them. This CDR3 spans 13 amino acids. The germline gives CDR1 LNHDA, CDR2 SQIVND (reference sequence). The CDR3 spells CASLQGLFYGYTF. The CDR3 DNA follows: TGTGCCAGCTTACAGGGCCTCTTCTATGGCTACACCTTC. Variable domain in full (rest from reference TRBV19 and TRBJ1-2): DGGITQSPKYLFRKEGQNVTLSCEQNLNHDAMYWYRQDPGQGLRLIYYSQIVNDFQKGDIAEGYSVSREKKESFPLTVTSAQKNPTAFYLCASLQGLFYGYTFGSGTRLTVV.